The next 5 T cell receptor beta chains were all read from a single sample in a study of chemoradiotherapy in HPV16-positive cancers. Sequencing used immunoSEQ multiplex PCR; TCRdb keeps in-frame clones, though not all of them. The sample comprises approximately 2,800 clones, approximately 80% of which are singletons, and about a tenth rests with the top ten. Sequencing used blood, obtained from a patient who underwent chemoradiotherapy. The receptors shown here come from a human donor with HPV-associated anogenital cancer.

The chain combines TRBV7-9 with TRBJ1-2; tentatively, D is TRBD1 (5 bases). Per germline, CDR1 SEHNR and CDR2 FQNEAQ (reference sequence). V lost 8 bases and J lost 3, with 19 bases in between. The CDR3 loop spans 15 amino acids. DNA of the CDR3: TGTGCCAGCGAGCATCCGGGACTTGCGGACTATGGCTACACCTTC. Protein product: CASEHPGLADYGYTF.

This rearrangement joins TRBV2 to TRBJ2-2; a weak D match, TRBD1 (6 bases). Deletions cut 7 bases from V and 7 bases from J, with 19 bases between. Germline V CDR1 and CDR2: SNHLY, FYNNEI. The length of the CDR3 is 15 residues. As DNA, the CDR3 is TGTGCCAGCACTCCCTTTTCAGGGACAAGCGGGGAGCTGTTTTTT. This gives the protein CASTPFSGTSGELFF.

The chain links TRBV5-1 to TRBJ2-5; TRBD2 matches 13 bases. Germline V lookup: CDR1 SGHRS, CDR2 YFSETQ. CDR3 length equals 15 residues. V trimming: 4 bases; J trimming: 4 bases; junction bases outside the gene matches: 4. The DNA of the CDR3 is TGCGCCAGCAGCGGGGGGACTAGCGGGGTAGAGACCCAGTACTTC. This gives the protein CASSGGTSGVETQYF.

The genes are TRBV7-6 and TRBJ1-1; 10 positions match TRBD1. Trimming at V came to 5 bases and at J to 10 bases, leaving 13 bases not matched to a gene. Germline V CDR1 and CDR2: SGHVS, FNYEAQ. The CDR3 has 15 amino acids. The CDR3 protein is CASSPGPGQGVGAFF. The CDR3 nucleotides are TGTGCCAGCAGCCCTGGGCCTGGACAGGGGGTAGGAGCTTTCTTT.

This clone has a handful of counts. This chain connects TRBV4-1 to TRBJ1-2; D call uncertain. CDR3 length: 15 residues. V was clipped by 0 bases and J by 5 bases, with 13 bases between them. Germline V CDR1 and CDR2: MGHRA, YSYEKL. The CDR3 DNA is TGCGCCAGCAGCCAAGATTGGCAACGGTCGTATGGCTACACCTTC. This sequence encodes CASSQDWQRSYGYTF.